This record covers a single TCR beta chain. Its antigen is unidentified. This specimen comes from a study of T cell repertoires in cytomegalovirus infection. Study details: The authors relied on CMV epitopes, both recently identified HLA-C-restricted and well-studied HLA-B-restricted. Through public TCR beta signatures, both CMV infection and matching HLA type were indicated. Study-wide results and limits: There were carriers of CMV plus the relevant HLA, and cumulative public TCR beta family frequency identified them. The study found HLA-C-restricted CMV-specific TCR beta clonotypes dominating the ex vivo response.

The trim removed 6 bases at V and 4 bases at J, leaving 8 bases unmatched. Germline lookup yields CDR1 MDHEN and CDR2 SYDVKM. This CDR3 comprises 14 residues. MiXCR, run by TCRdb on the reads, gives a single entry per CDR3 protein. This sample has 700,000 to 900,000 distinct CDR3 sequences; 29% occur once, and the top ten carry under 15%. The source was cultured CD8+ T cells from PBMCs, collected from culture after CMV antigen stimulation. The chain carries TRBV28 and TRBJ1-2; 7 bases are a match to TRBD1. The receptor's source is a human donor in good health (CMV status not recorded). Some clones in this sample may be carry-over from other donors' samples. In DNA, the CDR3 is TGTGCCAGCAGCCTACAGGGGACCTCCTATGGCTACACCTTC. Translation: CASSLQGTSYGYTF.